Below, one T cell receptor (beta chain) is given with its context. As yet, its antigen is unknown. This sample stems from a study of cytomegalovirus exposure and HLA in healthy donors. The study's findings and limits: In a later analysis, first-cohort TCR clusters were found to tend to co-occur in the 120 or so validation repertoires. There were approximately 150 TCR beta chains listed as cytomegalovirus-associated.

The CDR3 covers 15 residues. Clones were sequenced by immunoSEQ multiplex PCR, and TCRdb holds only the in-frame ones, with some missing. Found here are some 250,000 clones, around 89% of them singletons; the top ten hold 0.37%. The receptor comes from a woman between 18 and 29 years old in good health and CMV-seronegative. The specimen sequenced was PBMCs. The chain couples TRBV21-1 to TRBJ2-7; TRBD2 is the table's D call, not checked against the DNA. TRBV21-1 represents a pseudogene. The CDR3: CASRRHPWDFYEQYF. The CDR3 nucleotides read TGTGCCAGCAGGCGACACCCCTGGGACTTTTACGAGCAGTACTTC.